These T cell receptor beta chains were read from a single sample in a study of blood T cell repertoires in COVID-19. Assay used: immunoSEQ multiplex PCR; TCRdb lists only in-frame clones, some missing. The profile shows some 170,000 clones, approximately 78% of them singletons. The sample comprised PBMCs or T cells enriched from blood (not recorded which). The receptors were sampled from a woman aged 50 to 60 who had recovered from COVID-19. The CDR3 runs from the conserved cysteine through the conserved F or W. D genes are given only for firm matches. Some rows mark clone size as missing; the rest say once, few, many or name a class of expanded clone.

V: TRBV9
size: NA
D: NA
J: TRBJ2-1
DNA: TGTGCCAGCAGCGTGACGGGCTCCTACAATGAGCAGTTCTTC
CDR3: CASSVTGSYNEQFF

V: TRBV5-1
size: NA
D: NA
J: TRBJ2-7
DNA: TGCGCCAGCAGCCGGGACTCCTACGAGCAGTACTTC
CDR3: CASSRDSYEQYF

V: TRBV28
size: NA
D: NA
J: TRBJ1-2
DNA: TGTGCCAGCAGTTTCGGGGTGAACAACTATGGCTACACCTTC
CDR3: CASSFGVNNYGYTF

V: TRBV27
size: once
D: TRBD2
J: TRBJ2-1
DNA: TGTGCCAGCGCATCGGGACTATGGGATGAGCAGTTCTTC
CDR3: CASASGLWDEQFF

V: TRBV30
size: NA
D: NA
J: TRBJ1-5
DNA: TGTGCCTGGAGTACGAGCTCCAATCAGCCCCAGCATTTT
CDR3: CAWSTSSNQPQHF

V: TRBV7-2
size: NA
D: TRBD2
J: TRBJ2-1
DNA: TGTGCCAGTTCCCGGTCGGCGGGAGGCCAATCTAATGAGCAGTTCTTC
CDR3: CASSRSAGGQSNEQFF

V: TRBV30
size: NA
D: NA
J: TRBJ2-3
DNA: TGTGCCGCCCTTACCCAGGGAACAGATACGCAGTATTTT
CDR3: CAALTQGTDTQYF

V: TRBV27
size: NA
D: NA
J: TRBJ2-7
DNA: TGTGCCAGCAGTTACAAGGGGTCCGAGCAGTACTTC
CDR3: CASSYKGSEQYF

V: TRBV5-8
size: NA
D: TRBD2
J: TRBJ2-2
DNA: TGTGCCAGCAGCCTAGGGACTAGCGGGACTGACGGGGAGCTGTTTTTT
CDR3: CASSLGTSGTDGELFF

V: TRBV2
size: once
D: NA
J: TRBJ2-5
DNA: TGTGCCAGCAGTGTCGGACACAGCCATCAAGAGACCCAGTACTTC
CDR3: CASSVGHSHQETQYF

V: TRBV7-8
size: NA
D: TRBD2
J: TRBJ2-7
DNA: TGTGCCAGCAGCTTCATAGCGGGATTAGGGGACGAGCAGTACTTC
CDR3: CASSFIAGLGDEQYF

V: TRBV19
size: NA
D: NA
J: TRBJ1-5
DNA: TGTGCCAGTAGTTCGGGATGGAATAGCAATCAGCCCCAGCATTTT
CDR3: CASSSGWNSNQPQHF

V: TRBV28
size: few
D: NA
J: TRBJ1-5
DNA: TGTGCCAGCAGTTTACGAGGGGGATTTCAGCCCCAGCATTTT
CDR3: CASSLRGGFQPQHF

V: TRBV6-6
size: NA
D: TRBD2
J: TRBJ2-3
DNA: TGTGCCAGCAGACCCTTGGGACTAGCGGGTGTGGATACGCAGTATTTT
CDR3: CASRPLGLAGVDTQYF

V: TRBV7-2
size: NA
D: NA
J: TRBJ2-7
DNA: TGTGCCAGCAGCATCGGAGGTTGGAACACCTACGAGCAGTACTTC
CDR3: CASSIGGWNTYEQYF

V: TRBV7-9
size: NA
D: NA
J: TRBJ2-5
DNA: TGTGCCAGCAGCTTGGCTCAGGGAGAGACCCAGTACTTC
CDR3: CASSLAQGETQYF

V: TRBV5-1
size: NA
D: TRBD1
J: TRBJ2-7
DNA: TGCGCCAGCAGGAGGACCCTAGACAGGGCCCACGAGCAGTACTTC
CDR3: CASRRTLDRAHEQYF

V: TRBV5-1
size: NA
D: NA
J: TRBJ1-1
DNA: TGCGCCAGCAGCCACAGACGGGAAGGCACTGAAGCTTTCTTT
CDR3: CASSHRREGTEAFF

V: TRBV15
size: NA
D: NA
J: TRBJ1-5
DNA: TGTGCCACCAGCAGAGATTTCCCAGCGGGGAACAATCAGCCCCAGCATTTT
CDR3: CATSRDFPAGNNQPQHF

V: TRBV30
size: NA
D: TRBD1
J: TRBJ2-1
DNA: TGTGCCTGGGGAAATCCGGGACAGGGAAATGAGCAGTTCTTC
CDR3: CAWGNPGQGNEQFF

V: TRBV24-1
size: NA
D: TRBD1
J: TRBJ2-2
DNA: TGTGCCACCAGTGTCGAGGGACAGGGCCCCGGGGAGCTGTTTTTT
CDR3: CATSVEGQGPGELFF

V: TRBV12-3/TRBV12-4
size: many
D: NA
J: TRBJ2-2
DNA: TGTGCCAGCAGTTTCGCGATCGGGGAGCTGTTTTTT
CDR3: CASSFAIGELFF

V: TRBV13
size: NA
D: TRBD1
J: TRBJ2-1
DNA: TGTGCCAGCAGCCTGGACAGGGGGAGATACAATGAGCAGTTCTTC
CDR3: CASSLDRGRYNEQFF

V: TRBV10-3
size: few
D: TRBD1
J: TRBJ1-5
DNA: TGTGCCATCAGCGACCGGGACAGGGGGCTAGATCAGCCCCAGCATTTT
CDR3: CAISDRDRGLDQPQHF

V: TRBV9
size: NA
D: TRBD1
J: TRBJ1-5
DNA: TGTGCCAGCAGCCCCGGGACAGAGGGTTATCAGCCCCAGCATTTT
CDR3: CASSPGTEGYQPQHF

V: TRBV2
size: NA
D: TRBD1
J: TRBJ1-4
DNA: TGTGCCAGCAGTGAGACAGGGGTAGGAGAAAAACTGTTTTTT
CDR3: CASSETGVGEKLFF

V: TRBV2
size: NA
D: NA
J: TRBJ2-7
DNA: TGTGCCAGCAGTGGTATCCTAAGGGGGGGCGAGCAGTACTTC
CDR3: CASSGILRGGEQYF

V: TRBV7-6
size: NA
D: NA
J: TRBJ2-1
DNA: TGTGCCAGCACTAAAGGGGCCCATGATAATGAGCAGTTCTTC
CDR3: CASTKGAHDNEQFF

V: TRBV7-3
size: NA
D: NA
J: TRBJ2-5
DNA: TGTGCCAGCAGCCTACAGGGAAGGGAGACCCAGTACTTC
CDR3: CASSLQGRETQYF

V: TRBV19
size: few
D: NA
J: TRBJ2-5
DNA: TGTGCCAGTAGTACTCCCGGCGGGGGCGAGACCCAGTACTTC
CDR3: CASSTPGGGETQYF

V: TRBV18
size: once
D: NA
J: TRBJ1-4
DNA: TGTGCCAGCTCACCTCCTTCCGGAACTAATGAAAAACTGTTTTTT
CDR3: CASSPPSGTNEKLFF

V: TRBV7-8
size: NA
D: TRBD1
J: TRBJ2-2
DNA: TGTGCCAGCAGCCCACGGGACAGGGGGACCGGGGAGCTGTTTTTT
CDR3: CASSPRDRGTGELFF

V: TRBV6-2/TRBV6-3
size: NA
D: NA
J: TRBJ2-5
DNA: TGTGCCAGCAGTTACGGCAGGCTGGGAGAGACCCAGTACTTC
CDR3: CASSYGRLGETQYF

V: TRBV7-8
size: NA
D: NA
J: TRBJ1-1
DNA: TGTGCCAGCAGCTCCGCGGGAGGACAGAACACTGAAGCTTTCTTT
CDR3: CASSSAGGQNTEAFF

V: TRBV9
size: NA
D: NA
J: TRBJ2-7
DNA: TGTGCCAGCAGCGTAGGGGGGCCCTACGAGCAGTACTTC
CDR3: CASSVGGPYEQYF

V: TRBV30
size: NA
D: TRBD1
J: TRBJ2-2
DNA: TGTGCCTGGAAGAGGACAGGGAACGCCGGGGAGCTGTTTTTT
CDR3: CAWKRTGNAGELFF